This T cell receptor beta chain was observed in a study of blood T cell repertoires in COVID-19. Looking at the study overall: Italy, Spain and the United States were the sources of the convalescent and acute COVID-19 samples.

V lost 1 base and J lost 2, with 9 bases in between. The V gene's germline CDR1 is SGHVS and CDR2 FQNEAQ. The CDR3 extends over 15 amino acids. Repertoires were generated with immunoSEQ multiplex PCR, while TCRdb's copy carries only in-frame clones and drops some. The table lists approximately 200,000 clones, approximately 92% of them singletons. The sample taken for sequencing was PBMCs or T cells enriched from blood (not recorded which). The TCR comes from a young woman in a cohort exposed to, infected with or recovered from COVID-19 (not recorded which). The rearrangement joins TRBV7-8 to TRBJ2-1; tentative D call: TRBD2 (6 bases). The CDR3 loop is CASSLVGRTYNEQFF. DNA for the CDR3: TGTGCCAGCAGCTTAGTAGGGAGGACCTACAATGAGCAGTTCTTC.